This T cell receptor beta chain originates from a study of vaccination effects on CD4 cells after COVID-19. Here immunoSEQ multiplex PCR was the method, and the copy in TCRdb shows in-frame clones only, minus some. The sample holds around 81,000 clones, under 80% seen once. General study findings and limits: Infection-derived and vaccine-derived clones contracted markedly late after vaccination.

CDR3 length: 15 amino acids. V was trimmed by 5 bases and J by 5 bases, leaving 18 bases between them. Germline V CDR1 and CDR2: LGHDT, YNNKEL (reference sequence). Comment on this clone: Its antigen is currently unknown.

Antigen-specific CD4+ T cells expanded by the ViraFEST assay with viral peptide pools were then sequenced. Subsequent to a culture period of more than 8 days, CD4+ T cells were isolated. Either the BNT162b2 or mRNA-1273 vaccine was given to participants in two doses. The receptor was isolated from a human donor who received a COVID-19 vaccine. Source: CD4+ T cells from PBMCs cultured with HCoV-OC43 spike peptides, taken after COVID-19 vaccination. Noted subset: HCoV-OC43 spike overlapping peptide pool stimulation. The chain links TRBV3-1 (or the pseudogene TRBV3-2) to TRBJ2-5; D is unresolved. This CDR3 is CASSSSRAPPETQYF. The CDR3 nucleotides are TGTGCCAGCAGCTCCTCCCGGGCCCCCCCTGAGACCCAGTACTTC.